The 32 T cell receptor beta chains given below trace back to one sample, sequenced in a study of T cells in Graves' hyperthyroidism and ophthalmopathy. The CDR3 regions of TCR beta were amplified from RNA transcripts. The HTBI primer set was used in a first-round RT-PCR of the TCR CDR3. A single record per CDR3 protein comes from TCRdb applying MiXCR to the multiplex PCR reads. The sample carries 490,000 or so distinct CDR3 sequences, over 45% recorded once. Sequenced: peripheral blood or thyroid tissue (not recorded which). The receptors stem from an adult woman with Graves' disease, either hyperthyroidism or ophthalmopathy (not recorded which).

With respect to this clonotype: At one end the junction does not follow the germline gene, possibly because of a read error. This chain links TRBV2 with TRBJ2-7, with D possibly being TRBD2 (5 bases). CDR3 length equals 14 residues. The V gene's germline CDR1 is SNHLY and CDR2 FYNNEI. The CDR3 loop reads CAISDLDGVNEQYF. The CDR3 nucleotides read TGTGCCATCAGTGACCTTGACGGGGTTAACGAGCAGTACTTC.

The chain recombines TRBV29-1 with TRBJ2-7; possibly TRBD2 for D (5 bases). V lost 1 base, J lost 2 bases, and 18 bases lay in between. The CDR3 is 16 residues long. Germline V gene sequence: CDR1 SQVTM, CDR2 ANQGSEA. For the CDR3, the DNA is TGCAGCGTTGAAGTTCGGGGAGAGGGCAAGACCTACGAGCAGTACTTC. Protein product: CSVEVRGEGKTYEQYF.

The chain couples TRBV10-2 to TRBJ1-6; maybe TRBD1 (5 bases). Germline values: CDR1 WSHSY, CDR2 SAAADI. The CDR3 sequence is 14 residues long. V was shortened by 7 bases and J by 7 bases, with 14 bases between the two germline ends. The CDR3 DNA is TGCGCCAGCATGCATTTACAGGCGAATTCACCCCTCCACTTT. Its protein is CASMHLQANSPLHF.

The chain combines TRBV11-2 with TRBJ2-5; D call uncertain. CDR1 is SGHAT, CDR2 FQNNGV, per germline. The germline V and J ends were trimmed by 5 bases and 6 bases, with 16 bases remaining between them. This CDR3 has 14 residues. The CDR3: CASSPRARGQTQYF. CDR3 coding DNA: TGTGCCAGCAGCCCCCGGGCGAGAGGCCAGACCCAGTACTTC.

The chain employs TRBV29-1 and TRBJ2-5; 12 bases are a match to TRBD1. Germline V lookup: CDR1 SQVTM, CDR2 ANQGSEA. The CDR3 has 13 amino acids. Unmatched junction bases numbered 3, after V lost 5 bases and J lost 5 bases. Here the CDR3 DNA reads TGCAGCGTTTGGGACAGGGGGCTGGAGACCCAGTACTTC. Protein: CSVWDRGLETQYF.

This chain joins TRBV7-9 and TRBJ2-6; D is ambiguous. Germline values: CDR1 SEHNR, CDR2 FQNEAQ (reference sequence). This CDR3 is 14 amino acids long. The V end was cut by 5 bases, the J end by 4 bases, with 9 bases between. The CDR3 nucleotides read TGTGCCAGCAGCCCGACCGGAGGGGCCAACGTCCTGACTTTC. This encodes CASSPTGGANVLTF.

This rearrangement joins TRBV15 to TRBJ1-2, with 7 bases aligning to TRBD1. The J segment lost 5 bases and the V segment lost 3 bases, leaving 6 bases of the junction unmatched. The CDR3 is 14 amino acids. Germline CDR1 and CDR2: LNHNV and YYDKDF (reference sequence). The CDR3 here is CATSRPGQIYGYTF. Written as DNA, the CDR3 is TGTGCCACCAGCAGGCCGGGACAGATTTATGGCTACACCTTC.

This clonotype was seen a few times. Here the CDR3 DNA reads TGTGCCAGTTCTAGGGGGGGTTCCTATGGCTACACCTTC. As protein: CASSRGGSYGYTF. The V and J genes are TRBV27 and TRBJ1-2, with a possible D match to TRBD1 (6 bases). Trimming took off 9 bases at V and 4 bases at J, with 15 bases between the two ends. The germline CDR1 and CDR2 sequences are MNHEY and SMNVEV (reference sequence). This CDR3 spans 13 amino acids.

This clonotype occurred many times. CDR3 loop: CASSPTGAAIYGYTF. CDR3 nucleotides: TGTGCCAGCAGCCCGACAGGGGCCGCGATATATGGCTACACCTTC. The chain has TRBV5-6 and TRBJ1-2; TRBD1 matches at 8 bases. The CDR3 is made up of 15 amino acids. V lost 4 bases and J lost 5; bases outside the gene matches: 10. Germline V gives CDR1 SGHDT, CDR2 YYEEEE. The whole variable domain, filled in from reference TRBV5-6 and TRBJ1-2, reads DAGVTQSPTHLIKTRGQQVTLRCSPKSGHDTVSWYQQALGQGPQFIFQYYEEEERQRGNFPDRFSGHQFPNYSSELNVNALLLGDSALYLCASSPTGAAIYGYTFGSGTRLTVV.

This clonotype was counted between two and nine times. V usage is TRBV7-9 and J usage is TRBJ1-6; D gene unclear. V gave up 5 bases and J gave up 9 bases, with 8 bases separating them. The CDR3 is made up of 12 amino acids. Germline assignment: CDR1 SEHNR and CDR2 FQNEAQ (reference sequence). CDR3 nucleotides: TGTGCCAGCAGCCCTGTCTCTTCACCCCTCCACTTT. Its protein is CASSPVSSPLHF.

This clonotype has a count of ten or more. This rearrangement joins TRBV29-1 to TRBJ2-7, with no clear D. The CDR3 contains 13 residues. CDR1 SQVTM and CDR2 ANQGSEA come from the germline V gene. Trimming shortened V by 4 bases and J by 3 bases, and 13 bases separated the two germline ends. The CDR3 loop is CSVGETVGYEQYF. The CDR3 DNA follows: TGCAGCGTTGGGGAAACCGTGGGCTACGAGCAGTACTTC.

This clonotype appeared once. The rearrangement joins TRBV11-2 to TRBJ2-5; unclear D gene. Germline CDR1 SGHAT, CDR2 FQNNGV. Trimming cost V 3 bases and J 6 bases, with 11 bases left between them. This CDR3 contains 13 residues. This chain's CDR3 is CASSFSQWKTQYF. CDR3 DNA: TGTGCCAGCAGCTTCAGCCAGTGGAAGACCCAGTACTTC. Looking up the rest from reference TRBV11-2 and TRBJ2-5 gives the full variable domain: EAGVAQSPRYKIIEKRQSVAFWCNPISGHATLYWYQQILGQGPKLLIQFQNNGVVDDSQLPKDRFSAERLKGVDSTLKIQPAKLEDSAVYLCASSFSQWKTQYFGPGTRLLVL.

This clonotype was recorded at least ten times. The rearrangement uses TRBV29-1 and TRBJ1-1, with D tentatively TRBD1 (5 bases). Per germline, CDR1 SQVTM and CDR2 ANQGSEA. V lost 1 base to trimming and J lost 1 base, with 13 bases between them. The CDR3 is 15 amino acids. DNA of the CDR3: TGCAGCGTTGAAGCATTCAGGGTCAGGAACACTGAAGCTTTCTTT. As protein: CSVEAFRVRNTEAFF.

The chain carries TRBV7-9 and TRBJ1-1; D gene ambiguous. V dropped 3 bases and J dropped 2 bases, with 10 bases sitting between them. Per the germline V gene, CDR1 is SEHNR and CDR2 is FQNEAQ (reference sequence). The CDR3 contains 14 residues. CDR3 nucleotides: TGTGCCAGCAGCTTTACCTCTGGAAACACTGAAGCTTTCTTT. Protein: CASSFTSGNTEAFF.

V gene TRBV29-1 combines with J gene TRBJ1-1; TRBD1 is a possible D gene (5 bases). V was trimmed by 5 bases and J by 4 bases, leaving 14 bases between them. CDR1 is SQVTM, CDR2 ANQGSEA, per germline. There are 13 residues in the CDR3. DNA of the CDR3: TGCAGCGTTAGTGGGTCGGGGGTCACTGAAGCTTTCTTT. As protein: CSVSGSGVTEAFF.

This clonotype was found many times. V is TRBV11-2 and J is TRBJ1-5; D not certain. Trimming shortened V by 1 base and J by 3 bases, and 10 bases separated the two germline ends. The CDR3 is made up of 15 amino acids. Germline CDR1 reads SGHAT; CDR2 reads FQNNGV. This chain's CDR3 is CASSLAPGPNQPQHF. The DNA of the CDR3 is TGTGCCAGCAGCTTAGCGCCGGGCCCCAATCAGCCCCAGCATTTT.

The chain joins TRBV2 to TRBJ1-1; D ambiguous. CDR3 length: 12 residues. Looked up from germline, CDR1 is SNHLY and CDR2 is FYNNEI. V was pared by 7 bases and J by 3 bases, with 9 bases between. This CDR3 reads CASITVDTEAFF. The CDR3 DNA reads TGTGCCAGCATAACGGTGGACACTGAAGCTTTCTTT.

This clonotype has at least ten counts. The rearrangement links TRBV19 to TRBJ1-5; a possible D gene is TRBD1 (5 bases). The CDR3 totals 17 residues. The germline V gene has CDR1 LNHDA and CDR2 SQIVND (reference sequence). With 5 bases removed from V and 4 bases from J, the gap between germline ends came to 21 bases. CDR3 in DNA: TGTGCCAGTAGTGTGGGGCCGGTAAGTTCCAATAATCAGCCCCAGCATTTT. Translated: CASSVGPVSSNNQPQHF. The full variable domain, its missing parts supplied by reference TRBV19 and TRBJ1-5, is DGGITQSPKYLFRKEGQNVTLSCEQNLNHDAMYWYRQDPGQGLRLIYYSQIVNDFQKGDIAEGYSVSREKKESFPLTVTSAQKNPTAFYLCASSVGPVSSNNQPQHFGDGTRLSIL.

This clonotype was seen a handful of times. CDR3 coding DNA: TGTGCCAGCAGTGAAGGCCCAGGGGCGGGCTACGAGCAGTACTTC. It codes for CASSEGPGAGYEQYF. The J gene is TRBJ2-7, the V gene TRBV6-1; the D gene is possibly TRBD1 (6 bases). With 1 base removed from V and 3 bases from J, the gap between germline ends came to 13 bases. The CDR3 covers 15 residues. Germline V gives CDR1 MNHNS, CDR2 SASEGT.

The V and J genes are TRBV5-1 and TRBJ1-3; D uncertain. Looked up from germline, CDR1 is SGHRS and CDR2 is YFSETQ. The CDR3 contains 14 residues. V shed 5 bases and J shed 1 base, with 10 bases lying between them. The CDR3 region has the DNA TGCGCCAGCAGTCCGGTGACTTCTGGAAACACCATATATTTT. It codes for CASSPVTSGNTIYF. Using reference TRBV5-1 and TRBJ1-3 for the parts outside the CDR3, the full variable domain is KAGVTQTPRYLIKTRGQQVTLSCSPISGHRSVSWYQQTPGQGLQFLFEYFSETQRNKGNFPGRFSGRQFSNSRSEMNVSTLELGDSALYLCASSPVTSGNTIYFGEGSWLTVV.

DNA of the CDR3: TGTGCCAGCAGCATCCGACAGAGGGTTGGAGGGGAGCTGTTTTTT. Translated: CASSIRQRVGGELFF. V usage is TRBV13 and J usage is TRBJ2-2; D possibly matches TRBD1 or TRBD2 (5 bases each). Germline CDR1 PRHDT, CDR2 FYEKMQ (reference sequence). CDR3 length: 15 amino acids. V lost 5 bases, J lost 8 bases, and 18 bases lay in between.

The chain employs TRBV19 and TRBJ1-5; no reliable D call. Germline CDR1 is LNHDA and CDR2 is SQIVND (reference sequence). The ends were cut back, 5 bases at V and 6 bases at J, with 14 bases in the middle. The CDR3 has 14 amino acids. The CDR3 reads CASSVGGFVQPQHF. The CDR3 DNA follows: TGTGCCAGTAGTGTTGGAGGGTTCGTTCAGCCCCAGCATTTT. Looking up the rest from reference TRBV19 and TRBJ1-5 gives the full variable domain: DGGITQSPKYLFRKEGQNVTLSCEQNLNHDAMYWYRQDPGQGLRLIYYSQIVNDFQKGDIAEGYSVSREKKESFPLTVTSAQKNPTAFYLCASSVGGFVQPQHFGDGTRLSIL.

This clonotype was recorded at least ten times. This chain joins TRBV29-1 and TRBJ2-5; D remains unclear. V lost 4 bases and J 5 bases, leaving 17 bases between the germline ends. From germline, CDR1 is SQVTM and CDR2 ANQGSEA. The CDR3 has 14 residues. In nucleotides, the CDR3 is TGCAGCGTTGGTTACCACAGCGTAGATGAGACCCAGTACTTC. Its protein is CSVGYHSVDETQYF.

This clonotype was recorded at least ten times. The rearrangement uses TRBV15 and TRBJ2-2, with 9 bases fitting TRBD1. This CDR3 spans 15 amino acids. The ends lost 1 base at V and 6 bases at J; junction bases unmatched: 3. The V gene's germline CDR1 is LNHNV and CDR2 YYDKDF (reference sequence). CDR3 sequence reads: CATSRVRQGAGELFF. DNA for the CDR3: TGTGCCACCAGCAGAGTGAGACAGGGGGCCGGGGAGCTGTTTTTT.

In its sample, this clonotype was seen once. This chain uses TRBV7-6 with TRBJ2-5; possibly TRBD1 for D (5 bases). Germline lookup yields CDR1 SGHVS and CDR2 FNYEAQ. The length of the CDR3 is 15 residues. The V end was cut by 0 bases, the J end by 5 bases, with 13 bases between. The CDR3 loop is CASSLAGPGRETQYF. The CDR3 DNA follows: TGTGCCAGCAGCTTAGCCGGGCCAGGGCGGGAGACCCAGTACTTC.

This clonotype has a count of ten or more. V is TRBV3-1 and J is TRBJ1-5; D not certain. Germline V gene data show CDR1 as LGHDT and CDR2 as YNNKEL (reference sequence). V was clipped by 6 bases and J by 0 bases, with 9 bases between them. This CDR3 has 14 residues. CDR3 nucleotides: TGTGCCAGCAGGGACGGATATAGCAATCAGCCCCAGCATTTT. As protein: CASRDGYSNQPQHF.

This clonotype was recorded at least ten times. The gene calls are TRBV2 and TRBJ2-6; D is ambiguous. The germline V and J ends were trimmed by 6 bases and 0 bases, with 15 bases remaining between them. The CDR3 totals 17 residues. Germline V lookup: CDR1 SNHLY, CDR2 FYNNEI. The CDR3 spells CASRYSILSSGANVLTF. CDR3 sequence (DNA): TGTGCCAGCAGATACTCGATCCTGAGCTCTGGGGCCAACGTCCTGACTTTC.

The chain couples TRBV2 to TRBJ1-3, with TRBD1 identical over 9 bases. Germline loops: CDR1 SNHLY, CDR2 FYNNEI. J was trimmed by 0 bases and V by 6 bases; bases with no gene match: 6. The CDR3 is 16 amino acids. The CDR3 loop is CASRLTGGSSGNTIYF. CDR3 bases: TGTGCCAGCAGATTGACAGGGGGGAGCTCTGGAAACACCATATATTTT.

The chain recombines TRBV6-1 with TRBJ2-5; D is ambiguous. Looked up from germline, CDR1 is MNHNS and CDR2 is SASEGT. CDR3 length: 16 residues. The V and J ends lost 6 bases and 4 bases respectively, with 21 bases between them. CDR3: CASSSRPLDGPETQYF. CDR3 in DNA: TGTGCCAGCAGCTCCCGGCCCCTCGACGGCCCAGAGACCCAGTACTTC.

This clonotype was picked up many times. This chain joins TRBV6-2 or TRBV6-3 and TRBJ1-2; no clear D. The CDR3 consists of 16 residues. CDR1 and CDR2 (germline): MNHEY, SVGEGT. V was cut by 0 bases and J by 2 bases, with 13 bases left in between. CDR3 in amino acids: CASSYSLGTTNYGYTF. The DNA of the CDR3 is TGTGCCAGCAGTTACTCCTTAGGTACGACGAACTATGGCTACACCTTC.

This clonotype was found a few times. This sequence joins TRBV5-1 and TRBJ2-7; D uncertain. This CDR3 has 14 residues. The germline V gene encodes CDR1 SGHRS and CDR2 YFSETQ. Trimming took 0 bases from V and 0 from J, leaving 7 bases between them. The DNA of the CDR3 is TGCGCCAGCAGCTTGGCGGTTAACTCCTACGAGCAGTACTTC. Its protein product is CASSLAVNSYEQYF.

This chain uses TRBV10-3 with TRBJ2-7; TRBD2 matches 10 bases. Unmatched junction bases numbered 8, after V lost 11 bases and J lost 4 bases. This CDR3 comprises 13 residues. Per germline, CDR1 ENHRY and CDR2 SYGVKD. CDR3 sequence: CAAQSSGRYEQYF. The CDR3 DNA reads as TGTGCCGCTCAGAGTAGCGGGAGGTACGAGCAGTACTTC.